The sequence of this TCR beta chain was determined in a study of cytomegalovirus exposure and HLA in healthy donors. The CDR3 spans 15 residues. V was shortened by 5 bases and J by 4 bases, with 18 bases between the two germline ends. CDR1 and CDR2 from the germline V gene are KGHSH and LQKENI. Use of 60 Vbeta and 13 Jbeta primers characterized the PCR. Clones were sequenced by immunoSEQ multiplex PCR, and TCRdb holds only the in-frame ones, with some missing. Of roughly 120,000 clones listed, 80% are singletons. Sequencing used PBMCs. The V gene is TRBV18, the J gene TRBJ2-7; D is perhaps TRBD2 (5 bases). This clonotype was sampled from a female donor in good health and CMV-seropositive. Here the CDR3 reads CASSLTSSGGYEQYF. For the CDR3, the DNA is TGTGCCAGCTCATTAACTTCCTCCGGCGGGTACGAGCAGTACTTC.